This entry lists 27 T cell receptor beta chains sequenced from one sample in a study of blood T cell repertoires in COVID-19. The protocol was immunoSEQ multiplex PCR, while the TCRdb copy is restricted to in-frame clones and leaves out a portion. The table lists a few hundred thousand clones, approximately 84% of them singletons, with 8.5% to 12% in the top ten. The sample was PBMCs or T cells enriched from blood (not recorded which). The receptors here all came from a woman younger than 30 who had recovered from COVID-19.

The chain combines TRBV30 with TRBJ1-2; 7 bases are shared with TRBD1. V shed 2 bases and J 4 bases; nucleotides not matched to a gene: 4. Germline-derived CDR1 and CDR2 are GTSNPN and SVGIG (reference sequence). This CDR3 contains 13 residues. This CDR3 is CAWSRGQLYGYTF. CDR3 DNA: TGTGCCTGGAGTCGGGGACAGCTCTATGGCTACACCTTC.

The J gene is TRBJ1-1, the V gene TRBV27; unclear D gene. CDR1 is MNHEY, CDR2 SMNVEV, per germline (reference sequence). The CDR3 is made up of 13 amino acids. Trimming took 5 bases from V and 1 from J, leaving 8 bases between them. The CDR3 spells CASSPRRNTEAFF. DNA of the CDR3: TGTGCCAGCAGTCCCCGGAGGAACACTGAAGCTTTCTTT.

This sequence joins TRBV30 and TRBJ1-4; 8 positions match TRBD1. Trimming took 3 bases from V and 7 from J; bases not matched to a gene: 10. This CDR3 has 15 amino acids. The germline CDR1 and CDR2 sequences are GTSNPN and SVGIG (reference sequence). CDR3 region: CAWSGLSGQGEKLFF. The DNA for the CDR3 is TGTGCCTGGAGCGGTCTTTCAGGACAGGGTGAAAAACTGTTTTTT.

The CDR3 is CASSRSTVNTEAFF. CDR3 sequence (DNA): TGTGCCAGCAGCCGATCGACAGTGAACACTGAAGCTTTCTTT. The chain carries TRBV13 and TRBJ1-1; D is perhaps TRBD1 (5 bases). Germline lookup yields CDR1 PRHDT and CDR2 FYEKMQ (reference sequence). The length of the CDR3 is 14 residues. Trimming pared 5 bases from V and 0 bases from J, leaving 10 bases between.

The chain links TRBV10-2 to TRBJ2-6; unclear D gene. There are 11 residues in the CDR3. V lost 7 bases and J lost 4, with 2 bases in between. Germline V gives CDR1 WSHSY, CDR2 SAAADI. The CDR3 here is CASTGANVLTF. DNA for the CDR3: TGCGCCAGCACGGGGGCCAACGTCCTGACTTTC.

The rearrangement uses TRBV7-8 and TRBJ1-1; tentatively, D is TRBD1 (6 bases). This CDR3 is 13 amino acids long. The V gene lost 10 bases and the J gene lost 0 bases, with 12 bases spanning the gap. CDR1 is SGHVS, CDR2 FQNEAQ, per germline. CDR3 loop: CAIGRGMNTEAFF. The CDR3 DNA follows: TGTGCCATTGGAAGGGGGATGAACACTGAAGCTTTCTTT.

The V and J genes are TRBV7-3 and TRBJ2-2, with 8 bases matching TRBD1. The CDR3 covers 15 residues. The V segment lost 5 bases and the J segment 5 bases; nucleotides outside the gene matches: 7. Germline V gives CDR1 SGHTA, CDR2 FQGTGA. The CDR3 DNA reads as TGTGCCAGCAGCACCGGACAGGGCTCGACCGGGGAGCTGTTTTTT. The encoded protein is CASSTGQGSTGELFF.

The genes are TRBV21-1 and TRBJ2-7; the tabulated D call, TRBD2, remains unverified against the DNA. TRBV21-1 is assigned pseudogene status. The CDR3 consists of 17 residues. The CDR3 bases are TGTGCCAGCAGCAAAGTGGCGGTCGGGGGTTGTACTCACGAGCAGTACTTC. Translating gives CASSKVAVGGCTHEQYF.

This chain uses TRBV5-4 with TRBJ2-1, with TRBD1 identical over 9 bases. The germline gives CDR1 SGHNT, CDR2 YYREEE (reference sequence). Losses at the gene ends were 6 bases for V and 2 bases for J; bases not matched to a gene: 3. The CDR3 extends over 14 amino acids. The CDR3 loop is CASTGQGTYNEQFF. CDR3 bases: TGTGCCAGCACGGGACAGGGCACCTACAATGAGCAGTTCTTC.

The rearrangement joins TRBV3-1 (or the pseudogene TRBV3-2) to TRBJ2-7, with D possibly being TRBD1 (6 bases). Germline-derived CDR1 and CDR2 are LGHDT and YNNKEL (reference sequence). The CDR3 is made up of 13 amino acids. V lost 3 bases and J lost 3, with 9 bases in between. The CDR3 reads CASSQGHNYEQYF. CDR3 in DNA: TGTGCCAGCAGCCAGGGACACAACTACGAGCAGTACTTC.

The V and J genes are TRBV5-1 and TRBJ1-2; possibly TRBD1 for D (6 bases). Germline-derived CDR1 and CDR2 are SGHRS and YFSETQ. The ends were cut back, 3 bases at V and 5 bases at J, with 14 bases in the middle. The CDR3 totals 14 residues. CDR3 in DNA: TGCGCCAGCAGCTGGGTGGGACAAGGATATGGCTACACCTTC. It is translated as CASSWVGQGYGYTF.

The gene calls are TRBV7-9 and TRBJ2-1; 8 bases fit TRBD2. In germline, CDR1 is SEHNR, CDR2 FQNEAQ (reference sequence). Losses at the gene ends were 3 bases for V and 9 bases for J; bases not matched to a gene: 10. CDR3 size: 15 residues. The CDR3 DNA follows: TGTGCCAGCAGCTTCGGGACTAGGAGTCTTGGTGAGCAGTTCTTC. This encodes CASSFGTRSLGEQFF. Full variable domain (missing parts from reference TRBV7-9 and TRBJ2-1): DTGVSQNPRHKITKRGQNVTFRCDPISEHNRLYWYRQTLGQGPEFLTYFQNEAQLEKSRLLSDRFSAERPKGSFSTLEIQRTEQGDSAMYLCASSFGTRSLGEQFFGPGTRLTVL.

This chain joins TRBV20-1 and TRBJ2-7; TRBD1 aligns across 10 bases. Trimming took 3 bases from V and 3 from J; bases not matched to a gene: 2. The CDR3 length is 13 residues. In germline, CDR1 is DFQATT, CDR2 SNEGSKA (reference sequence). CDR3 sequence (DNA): TGCAGTGCTAGTGGACAGGGGGACTACGAGCAGTACTTC. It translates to CSASGQGDYEQYF.

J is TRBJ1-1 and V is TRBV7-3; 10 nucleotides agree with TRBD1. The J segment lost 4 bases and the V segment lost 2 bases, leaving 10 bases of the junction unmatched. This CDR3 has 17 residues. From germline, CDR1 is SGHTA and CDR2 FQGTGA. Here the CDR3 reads CASSLSTDRGQGTEAFF. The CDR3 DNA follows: TGTGCCAGCAGCTTATCCACAGACAGGGGGCAAGGCACTGAAGCTTTCTTT.

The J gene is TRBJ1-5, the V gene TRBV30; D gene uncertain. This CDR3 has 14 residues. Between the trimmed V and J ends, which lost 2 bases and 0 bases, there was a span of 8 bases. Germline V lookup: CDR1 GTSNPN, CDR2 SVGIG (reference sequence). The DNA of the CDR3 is TGTGCCTGGAGTAAGGAGTCTAGCAATCAGCCCCAGCATTTT. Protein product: CAWSKESSNQPQHF.

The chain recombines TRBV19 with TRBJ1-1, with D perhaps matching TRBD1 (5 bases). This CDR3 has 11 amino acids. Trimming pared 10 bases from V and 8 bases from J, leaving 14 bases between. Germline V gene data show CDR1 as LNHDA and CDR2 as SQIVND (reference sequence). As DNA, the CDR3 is TGTGCCACACGGGGAGGGGTGGAAGCTTTCTTT. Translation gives CATRGGVEAFF.

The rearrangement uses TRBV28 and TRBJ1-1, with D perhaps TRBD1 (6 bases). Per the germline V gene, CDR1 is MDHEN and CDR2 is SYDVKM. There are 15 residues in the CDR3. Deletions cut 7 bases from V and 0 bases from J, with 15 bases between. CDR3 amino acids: CASTLGDILNTEAFF. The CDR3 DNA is TGTGCCAGCACCCTAGGGGACATTCTGAACACTGAAGCTTTCTTT.

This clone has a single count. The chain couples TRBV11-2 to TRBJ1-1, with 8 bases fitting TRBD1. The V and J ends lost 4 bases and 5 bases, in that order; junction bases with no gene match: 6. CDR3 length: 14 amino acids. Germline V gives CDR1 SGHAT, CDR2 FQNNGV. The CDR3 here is CASSSRQGRTEAFF. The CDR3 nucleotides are TGTGCCAGCAGCTCTAGACAGGGGAGGACTGAAGCTTTCTTT.

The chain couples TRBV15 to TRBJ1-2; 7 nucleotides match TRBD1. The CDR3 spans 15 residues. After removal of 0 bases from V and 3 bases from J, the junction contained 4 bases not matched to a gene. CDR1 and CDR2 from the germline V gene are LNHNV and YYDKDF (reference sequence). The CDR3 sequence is CATSRDQGGYYGYTF. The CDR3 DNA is TGTGCCACCAGCAGAGATCAAGGGGGCTACTATGGCTACACCTTC.

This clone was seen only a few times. DNA for the CDR3: TGTGCCAGCAGCCAGGATCACAATGAGCAGTTCTTC. Translated, it gives CASSQDHNEQFF. The rearrangement uses TRBV27 and TRBJ2-1, with no clear D. Trimming removed 6 bases from V and 5 bases from J, with 8 bases in between. The CDR3 loop spans 12 amino acids. Germline assignment: CDR1 MNHEY and CDR2 SMNVEV (reference sequence).

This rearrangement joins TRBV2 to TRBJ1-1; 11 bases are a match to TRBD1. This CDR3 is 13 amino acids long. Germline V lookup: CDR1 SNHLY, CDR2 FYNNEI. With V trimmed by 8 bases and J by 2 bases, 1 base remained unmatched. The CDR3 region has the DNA TGTGCCAGCGGACAGGGGGCCAACACTGAAGCTTTCTTT. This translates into CASGQGANTEAFF.

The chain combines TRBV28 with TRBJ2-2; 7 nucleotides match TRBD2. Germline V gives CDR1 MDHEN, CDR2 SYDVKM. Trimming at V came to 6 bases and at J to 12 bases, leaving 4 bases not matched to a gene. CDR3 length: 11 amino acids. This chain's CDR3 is CASSLGGKLFF. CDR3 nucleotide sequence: TGTGCCAGCAGCCTGGGGGGGAAGCTGTTTTTT.

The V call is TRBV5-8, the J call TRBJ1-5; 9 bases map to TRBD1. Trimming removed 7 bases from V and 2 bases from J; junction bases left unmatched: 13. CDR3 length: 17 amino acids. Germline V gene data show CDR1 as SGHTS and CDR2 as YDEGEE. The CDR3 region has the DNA TGTGCCAGCGTTAGACCCGGGACAGGGTATGGCAATCAGCCCCAGCATTTT. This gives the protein CASVRPGTGYGNQPQHF.

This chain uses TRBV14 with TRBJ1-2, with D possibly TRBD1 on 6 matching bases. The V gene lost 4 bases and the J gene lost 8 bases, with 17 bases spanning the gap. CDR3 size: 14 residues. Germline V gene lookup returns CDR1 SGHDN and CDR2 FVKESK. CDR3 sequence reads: CASSLTQGVKGYTF. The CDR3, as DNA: TGTGCCAGCAGCCTAACACAGGGTGTAAAGGGCTACACCTTC.

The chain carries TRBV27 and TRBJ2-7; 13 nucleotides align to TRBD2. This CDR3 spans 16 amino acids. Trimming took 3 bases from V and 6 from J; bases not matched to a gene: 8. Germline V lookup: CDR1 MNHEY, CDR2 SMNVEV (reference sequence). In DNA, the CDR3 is TGTGCCAGCAGTTTGGGACTAGCGGGAACCCTTTCCGAGCAGTACTTC. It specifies CASSLGLAGTLSEQYF.

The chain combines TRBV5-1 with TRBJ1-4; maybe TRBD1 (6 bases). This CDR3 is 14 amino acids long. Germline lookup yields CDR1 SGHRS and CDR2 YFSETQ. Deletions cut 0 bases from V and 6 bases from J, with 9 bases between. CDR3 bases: TGCGCCAGCAGCTTGGGTGGGGGCGATGAAAAACTGTTTTTT. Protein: CASSLGGGDEKLFF. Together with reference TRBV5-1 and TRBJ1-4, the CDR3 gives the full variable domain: KAGVTQTPRYLIKTRGQQVTLSCSPISGHRSVSWYQQTPGQGLQFLFEYFSETQRNKGNFPGRFSGRQFSNSRSEMNVSTLELGDSALYLCASSLGGGDEKLFFGSGTQLSVL.

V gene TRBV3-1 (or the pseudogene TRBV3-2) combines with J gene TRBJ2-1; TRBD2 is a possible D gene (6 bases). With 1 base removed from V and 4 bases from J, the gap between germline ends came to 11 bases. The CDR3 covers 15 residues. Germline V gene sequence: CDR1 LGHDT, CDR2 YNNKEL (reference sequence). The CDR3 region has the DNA TGTGCCAGCAGCCAAGTTGCGGGGATTTACAATGAGCAGTTCTTC. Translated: CASSQVAGIYNEQFF.